This T cell receptor (beta chain) was sequenced for a study of monozygotic twins with inflammatory bowel disease. The CDR3 has 16 residues. Per germline, CDR1 LGHNA and CDR2 YNFKEQ. For every TCR library, approximately 3,300 ng of total RNA was used. Reanalyzing the 5' RACE reads, TCRdb keeps one entry per CDR3 protein, without DNA. The sample includes about 380,000 distinct CDR3 sequences. Study conclusions and caveats: With others, IBD patients shared fewer clonotypes than healthy twins did, especially with disease activity. The analysis did not separate different T cell subtypes.

Details on this clonotype: Its antigen is unknown.

The clonotype originates from a human donor with ulcerative colitis or Crohn's disease, or a healthy co-twin of an affected twin (not recorded which). Specimen: blood. This sequence joins TRBV4-2 and TRBJ1-6. CDR3: CASSQVGGRYDSPLHF.